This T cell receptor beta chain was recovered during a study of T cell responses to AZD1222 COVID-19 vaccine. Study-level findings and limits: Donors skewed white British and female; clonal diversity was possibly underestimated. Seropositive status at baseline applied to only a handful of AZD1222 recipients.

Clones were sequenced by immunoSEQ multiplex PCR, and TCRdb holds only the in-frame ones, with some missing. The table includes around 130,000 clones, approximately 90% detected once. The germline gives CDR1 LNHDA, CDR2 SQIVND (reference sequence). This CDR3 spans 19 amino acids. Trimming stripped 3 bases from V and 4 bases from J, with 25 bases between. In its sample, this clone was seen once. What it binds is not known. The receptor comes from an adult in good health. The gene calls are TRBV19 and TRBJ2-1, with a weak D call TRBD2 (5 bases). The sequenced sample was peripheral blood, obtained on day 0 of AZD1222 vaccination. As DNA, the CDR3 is TGTGCCAGTAGTATTTCGGGCCTAGCCAGAGATGTAGGTTACAATGAGCAGTTCTTC. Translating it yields CASSISGLARDVGYNEQFF.